This TCR beta chain was identified during a study of cytomegalovirus exposure and HLA in healthy donors. Points from the study as a whole: Later work associated approximately 17,000 TCR beta sequences with HLA alleles at 0.05 false discovery rate. Among the most significant clusters, several appeared linked to common viral pathogens in a later analysis. Donors belonging to an Asian-associated ancestry cluster reportedly showed fewer N-insertions in productive TCRs than the approximately 640-donor mean, according to what a later analysis found.

V was trimmed by 0 bases and J by 8 bases, leaving 16 bases between them. Looked up from germline, CDR1 is LNHDA and CDR2 is SQIVND (reference sequence). The CDR3 contains 15 residues. Turning to this clone: Its antigen is undetermined.

Both 60 Vbeta primers and 13 Jbeta primers went into the PCR. Repertoires were generated with immunoSEQ multiplex PCR, while TCRdb's copy carries only in-frame clones and drops some. This table holds some 220,000 clones, roughly 85% found once. The clonotype originates from a girl aged 2 to 10 in good health and CMV-seronegative. This chain connects TRBV19 to TRBJ1-2; D is unclear. Material: PBMCs. The DNA for the CDR3 is TGTGCCAGTAGTATAGATCGGGGAGCCCCCAACGGCTACACCTTC. Protein sequence: CASSIDRGAPNGYTF.